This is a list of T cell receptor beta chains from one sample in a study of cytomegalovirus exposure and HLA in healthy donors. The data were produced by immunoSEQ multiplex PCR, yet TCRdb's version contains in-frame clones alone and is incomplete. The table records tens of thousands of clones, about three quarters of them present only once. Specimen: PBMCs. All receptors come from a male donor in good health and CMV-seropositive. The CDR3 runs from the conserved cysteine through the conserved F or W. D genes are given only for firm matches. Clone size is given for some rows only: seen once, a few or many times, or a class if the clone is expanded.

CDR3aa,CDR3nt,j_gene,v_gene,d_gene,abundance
CASRGPGVNSPLHF,TGTGCCAGCAGAGGGCCAGGGGTAAATTCACCCCTCCACTTT,TRBJ1-6,TRBV28,.,.
CASSQMLFLYEQYF,TGTGCCAGCAGCCAGATGCTTTTTCTCTACGAGCAGTACTTC,TRBJ2-7,TRBV5-6,.,.
CASRGPGTSGYEQYF,TGTGCCAGCAGAGGACCCGGGACTAGCGGATACGAGCAGTACTTC,TRBJ2-7,TRBV28,TRBD2,.
CATSSQSGGIRLFF,TGTGCCACCAGCAGCCAGTCCGGCGGTATAAGACTGTTTTTT,TRBJ1-4,TRBV15,.,.
CASSQRGLAGRMDTQYF,TGTGCCAGCAGCCAGAGGGGACTAGCGGGGAGAATGGATACGCAGTATTTT,TRBJ2-3,TRBV7-2,TRBD2,.
CATRALETGGLAGELFF,TGTGCCACCAGGGCTTTGGAGACAGGGGGACTCGCCGGGGAGCTGTTTTTT,TRBJ2-2,TRBV15,TRBD1,.
CASSDYTGGTQYF,TGTGCCAGCAGTGACTATACAGGGGGGACCCAGTACTTC,TRBJ2-5,TRBV6-4,TRBD1,.
CASSFSGSSYNEQFF,TGTGCCAGCAGCTTTAGCGGGAGCTCCTACAATGAGCAGTTCTTC,TRBJ2-1,TRBV11-3,TRBD2,.
CSVGGESTDTQYF,TGCAGCGTTGGTGGAGAGAGCACAGATACGCAGTATTTT,TRBJ2-3,TRBV29-1,.,.
CAWSTGGGGYTF,TGTGCCTGGAGTACGGGCGGGGGTGGCTACACCTTC,TRBJ1-2,TRBV30,.,.
CASSLQSRESNQPQHF,TGTGCCAGCTCACTTCAATCCAGGGAAAGCAATCAGCCCCAGCATTTT,TRBJ1-5,TRBV18,.,few
CASSASGGAWQETQYF,TGTGCCAGCAGCGCTAGCGGGGGGGCTTGGCAAGAGACCCAGTACTTC,TRBJ2-5,TRBV9,TRBD2,once
CSVEGGREGGVNEQFF,TGCAGCGTTGAAGGCGGGCGGGAGGGAGGGGTCAATGAGCAGTTCTTC,TRBJ2-1,TRBV29-1,TRBD2,.
CASSQAGGWVAGVYEQYF,TGTGCCAGCAGCCAAGCCGGTGGATGGGTAGCGGGGGTTTACGAGCAGTACTTC,TRBJ2-7,TRBV14,TRBD2,once
CASSYADRVRSPLHF,TGTGCCAGCAGTTACGCGGACAGGGTACGTTCACCCCTCCACTTT,TRBJ1-6,TRBV6-5,TRBD1,.
CASSDTSGEHTDTQYF,TGTGCCAGCAGTGACACTAGCGGGGAACACACAGATACGCAGTATTTT,TRBJ2-3,TRBV6-4,TRBD2,few